Listed below are T cell receptor beta chains from one sample, sequenced in a study of blood T cells in healthy people across ages. TCRdb passed the 5' RACE reads through MiXCR, listing each CDR3 protein once. The data contain 1.2 million to 1.5 million distinct CDR3 sequences, 42% of them singletons. The sequenced sample consisted of blood. The receptors were gathered from a woman under 30 in good health. The CDR3 runs from the conserved cysteine through the conserved F or W. The D gene is left open where the match is weak. Part of the rows lack a size; the others show once, few, many or a class for expanded clones.

cdr3_length | clone_size | d_call | j_call | v_call | cdr3_nt | cdr3_aa
14 | NA | NA | TRBJ1-5 | TRBV30 | TGTGCCTGGAAGGCCGGGGATCCTGGGGGGCCCCAGCATTTT | CAWKAGDPGGPQHF
12 | few | NA | TRBJ2-1 | TRBV2 | TGTGCCAGCAGTGAAACGGGGGATGAGCAGTTCTTC | CASSETGDEQFF
14 | few | NA | TRBJ2-1 | TRBV6-5 | TGTGCCAGCACCCGGGGGCCGCTGGGCAATGAGCAGTTCTTC | CASTRGPLGNEQFF
12 | NA | NA | TRBJ1-5 | TRBV4-1 | TGCGCCAACAGCCCTCCAGTAGGGCCCCAGCATTTT | CANSPPVGPQHF
16 | NA | TRBD1 | TRBJ2-3 | TRBV6-2/TRBV6-3 | TGTGCCAGCAGTTACCCCCGGCAGGGGGAAACAGATACGCAGTATTTT | CASSYPRQGETDTQYF
17 | NA | TRBD2 | TRBJ2-3 | TRBV20-1 | TGCAGTGCTAGCGGCCTGTGGTCTAGCGGGGGGACAGATACGCAGTATTTT | CSASGLWSSGGTDTQYF
15 | NA | TRBD1 | TRBJ2-5 | TRBV27 | TGTGCCAGCTACCCTCGAACAGGGGGCCTTGAGACCCAGTACTTC | CASYPRTGGLETQYF
15 | NA | NA | TRBJ2-7 | TRBV7-9 | TGTGCCAGCATCCGGACTGGGGGGGCACCCTACGAGCAGTACTTC | CASIRTGGAPYEQYF
13 | NA | NA | TRBJ1-1 | TRBV5-1 | TGCGCCAGCAACTTGGGCCTGAACACTGAAGCTTTCTTT | CASNLGLNTEAFF
13 | NA | NA | TRBJ1-1 | TRBV20-1 | TGCAGTGCTAGAGAGGGATCGAACACTGAAGCTTTCTTT | CSAREGSNTEAFF
15 | few | TRBD1 | TRBJ1-5 | TRBV5-1 | TGCGCCAGCAAATTCGGGACAGGGGTCAATCAGCCCCAGCATTTT | CASKFGTGVNQPQHF
13 | many | NA | TRBJ2-5 | TRBV7-2 | TGTGCCAGCAGCTTAGTGGGGGGAGAGACCCAGTACTTC | CASSLVGGETQYF
18 | few | TRBD2 | TRBJ2-4 | TRBV7-9 | TGTGCCAGCAGCTTAGATCCCGATCTAGCGGGAGGGAAAAACATTCAGTACTTC | CASSLDPDLAGGKNIQYF
15 | NA | NA | TRBJ2-3 | TRBV18 | TGTGCCAGCTCACCACCGAACCTGCGCACAGATACGCAGTATTTT | CASSPPNLRTDTQYF